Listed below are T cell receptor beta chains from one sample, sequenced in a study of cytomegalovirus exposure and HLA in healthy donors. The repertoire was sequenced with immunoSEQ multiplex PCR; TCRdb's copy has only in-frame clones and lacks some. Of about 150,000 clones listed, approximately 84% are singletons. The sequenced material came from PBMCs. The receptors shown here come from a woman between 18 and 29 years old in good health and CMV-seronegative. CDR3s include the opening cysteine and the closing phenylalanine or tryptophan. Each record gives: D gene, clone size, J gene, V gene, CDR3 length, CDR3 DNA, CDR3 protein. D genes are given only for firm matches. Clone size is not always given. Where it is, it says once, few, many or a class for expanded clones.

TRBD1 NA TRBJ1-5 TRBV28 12 TGTGCCACGACAGGGAACAATCAGCCCCAGCATTTT CATTGNNQPQHF
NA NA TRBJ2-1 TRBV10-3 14 TGTGCCATCAGCGAACAGAGCTCCTACAATGAGCAGTTCTTC CAISEQSSYNEQFF
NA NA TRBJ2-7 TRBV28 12 TGTGCCAGCAATCTCCAGGCGTACGAGCAGTACTTC CASNLQAYEQYF
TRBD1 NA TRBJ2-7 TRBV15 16 TGTGCCACCAGCAGAGCTGCCAGGGGGCACCGAAGGGAGCAGTACTTC CATSRAARGHRREQYF
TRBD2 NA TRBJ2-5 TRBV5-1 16 TGCGCCAGCACCCCATTGCGGGGGGCGGACCAAGAGACCCAGTACTTC CASTPLRGADQETQYF
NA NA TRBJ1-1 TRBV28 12 TGTGCCAGCAGCACGCCCGAGGGGGATTATTTCTTT CASSTPEGDYFF
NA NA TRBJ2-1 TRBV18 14 TGTGCCAGCTCACCAGAGCAGGGGTGGAATGAGCAGTTCTTC CASSPEQGWNEQFF
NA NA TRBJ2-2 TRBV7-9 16 TGTTCCAGCAGCTTACCTCCCAGGGCAAACACCGGGGAGCTGTTTTTT CSSSLPPRANTGELFF
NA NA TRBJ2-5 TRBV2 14 TGTGCCAGCAAAGGCGACACGGGGCAAGAGACCCAGTACTTC CASKGDTGQETQYF
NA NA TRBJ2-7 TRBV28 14 TGTGCCAGCAGTTTATCAGGGCCAGATTACGAGCAGTACTTC CASSLSGPDYEQYF
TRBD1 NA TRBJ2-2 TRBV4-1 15 TGCGCCAGCAGCCTCTTGGGACAGATCACCGGGGAGCTGTTTTTT CASSLLGQITGELFF
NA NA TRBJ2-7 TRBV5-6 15 TGTGCCAGCAGCTTGGCCGGAGGGGGGGCCTACGAGCAGTACTTC CASSLAGGGAYEQYF
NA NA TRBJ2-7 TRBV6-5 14 TGTGCCAGCAGTCAAAGGAATGAGGGTCACGAGCAGTACTTC CASSQRNEGHEQYF
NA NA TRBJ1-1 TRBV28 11 TGTGCCAGCAGTTATCAGGTAAAAGCTTTCTTT CASSYQVKAFF
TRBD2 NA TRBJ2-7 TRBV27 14 TGTGCCAGCAGGGGACTAACGGGTCTCTACGAGCAGTACTTC CASRGLTGLYEQYF
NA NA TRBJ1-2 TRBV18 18 TGTGCCAGCTCCCCCACCGTTCCGGACGGGGGGATACTCGATGGCTACACCTTC CASSPTVPDGGILDGYTF
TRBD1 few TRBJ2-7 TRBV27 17 TGTGCCAGCAGTTTAAGGGCCCGGGACAGGGTCACCTACGAGCAGTACTTC CASSLRARDRVTYEQYF
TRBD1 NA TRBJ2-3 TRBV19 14 TGTGCCACCCGCCGGGACAGGGTGTCAGATACGCAGTATTTT CATRRDRVSDTQYF
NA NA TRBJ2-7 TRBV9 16 TGTGCCAGCAGCGTAGGGCGGTCACTCGACGAACACGAGCAGTACTTC CASSVGRSLDEHEQYF
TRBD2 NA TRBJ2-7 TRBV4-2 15 TGTGCCAGCAGCCAAGAGGGGACTAGTGCCCACGAGCAGTACTTC CASSQEGTSAHEQYF
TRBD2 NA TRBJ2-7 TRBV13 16 TGTGCCAGCCGATTATGGCGGGAGGGAAGGCCCTACGAGCAGTACTTC CASRLWREGRPYEQYF
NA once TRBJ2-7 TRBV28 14 TGTGCCAGCAGCCCCACAGGCGAATCCTACGAGCAGTACTTC CASSPTGESYEQYF
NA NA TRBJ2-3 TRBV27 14 TGTGCCAGCAGTTTACAGGACAACGCAGATACGCAGTATTTT CASSLQDNADTQYF
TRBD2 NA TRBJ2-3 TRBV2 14 TGTGCCGGCAAAGGGAGTAGCGGGGGCCACACGCAGTATTTT CAGKGSSGGHTQYF
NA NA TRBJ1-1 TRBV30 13 TGTGCCTGGACTCGACAGGCGGGCACTGAAGCTTTCTTT CAWTRQAGTEAFF
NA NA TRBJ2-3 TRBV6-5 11 TGTGCCAGCCGACAAGGGGGTACGCAGTATTTT CASRQGGTQYF
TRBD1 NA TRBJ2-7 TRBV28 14 TGTGCCAGCGGGTGGACAGGGGCCTCCTACGAGCAGTACTTC CASGWTGASYEQYF
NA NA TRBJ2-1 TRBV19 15 TGTGCCAGTAGTATTGTGGAGGGCCCATACAATGAGCAGTTCTTC CASSIVEGPYNEQFF
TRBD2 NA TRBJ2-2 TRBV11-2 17 TGTGCCAGCAGCACCCGGGGGCGGGGGGCTAACACCGGGGAGCTGTTTTTT CASSTRGRGANTGELFF